This T cell receptor (beta chain) was obtained from a study of CD8+ T cells in alopecia areata (dated by TCRdb to between 2018 and 2020). For the study in its entirety: Treated patients were enrolled in an open-label pilot trial of oral tofacitinib at 5 to 10 mg twice daily for moderate-to-severe alopecia areata. In humans, TCRbeta sequencing was performed on scalp tissue and on sorted CD4+ and CD8+ peripheral blood T cells from healthy controls and from patients with patchy or totalis/universalis alopecia areata. immunoSEQ multiplex PCR using 35 Vbeta forward primers and 13 Jbeta reverse primers was used to amplify TCRbeta CDR3 regions. RNA was obtained with the PAXgene miRNA kit for fixed scalp, the miRNeasy kit for PBMCs, and the RNeasy kit for mouse skin. The study used high-throughput TCRbeta sequencing to examine T cell clonal expansion in alopecia areata, in both the C3H/HeJ mouse model and human patients. Scalp clonality was compared among normal scalp (n=4), patchy alopecia areata scalp (n=8), and alopecia totalis/universalis scalp (n=8). Patients received tofacitinib for 6 to 18 months and were then followed off drug for 6 months to check for delayed response and recurrence. Biopsies were taken from tofacitinib-treated patients at baseline and again at 4 and 24 weeks into treatment, and several of those patients also had a later scalp biopsy.

The CDR3 measures 13 amino acids from cysteine to phenylalanine. Left in the record is the CDR3 DNA by itself, 39 bases read in frame from the first base. According to the germline V gene (reference sequence), CDR1 reads GTSNPN and CDR2 reads SVGIG. The method was the immunoSEQ multiplex PCR assay. To provide template for TCR sequencing, every sample had RNA extracted and reverse transcribed into cDNA. SuperScript III was used for first-strand cDNA synthesis, primed with a 2:1 mix of oligo-dT and random hexamers. A synthetic immune receptor repertoire was used to gauge amplification bias, and whatever bias remained was removed computationally. The original methods were these. After raw reads were preprocessed to remove errors, the CDR3 was defined following IMGT conventions as running from the conserved cysteine to phenylalanine. Clonality was calculated as 1 minus Shannon entropy normalized by log2 of the number of productive unique TCRs. Whether scalp clones were CD4 or CD8 was inferred by matching scalp TCRbeta sequences against CD4 and CD8 repertoires sorted from blood. TCRdb holds this immuneACCESS table with in-frame rearrangements only. Some clones are missing; in checked studies, unresolved V genes explain under half, and the rest has no known cause. D and trimming were read from the DNA, whereas the V and J calls and clone size are those reported in that table. Here the sample has 130,000 to 150,000 clones; roughly 46% occur a single time. Of the sample, more than 0.95% falls within the top ten clones.

In light of the paper, this sample's time point label describes: baseline before oral tofacitinib. Lesional scalp punch biopsies and peripheral blood were obtained from alopecia areata patients. PBMCs were separated by density centrifugation and stained for CD3, CD4 and CD8, after which CD4+ and CD8+ T cells were sorted on a FACSAria. What the work shows at the level of the full study, not this receptor alone: Lesional scalp, especially in alopecia totalis/universalis, showed higher clonality and more expanded CD8+ clones than normal scalp, suggesting antigenic drive. Unlike mouse skin, where gammadelta T cells dominate, normal human skin contains resident alphabeta T cells that get sequenced too, which complicates analysis of the scalp TCR repertoire. Compared with mice, TCR sequences shared between patients were less clear, possibly partly because of HLA diversity across the patient population.

To note about this clone: The target of this receptor is not known. Germline is not matched at one junction end, which may reflect a read error.

This receptor was taken from a human donor with alopecia areata. Recombination linked TRBV30 to TRBJ1-1, with an unclear D gene assignment. The source was CD4+ T cells sorted from blood, collected at week 0. CDR3 loop: CAWGVILNTEAFF. The DNA sequence is TGTGCCTGGGGTGTAATCCTGAACACTGAAGCTTTCTTT.